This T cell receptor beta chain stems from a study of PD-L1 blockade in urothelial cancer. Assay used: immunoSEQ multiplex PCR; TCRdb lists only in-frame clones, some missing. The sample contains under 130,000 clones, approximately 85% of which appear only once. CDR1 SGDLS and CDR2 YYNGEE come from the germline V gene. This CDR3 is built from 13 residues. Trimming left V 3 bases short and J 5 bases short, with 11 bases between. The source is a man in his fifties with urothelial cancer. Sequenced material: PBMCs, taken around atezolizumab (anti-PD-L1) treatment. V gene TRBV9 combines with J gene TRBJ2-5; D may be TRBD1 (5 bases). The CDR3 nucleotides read TGTGCCAGCAGCGACCGACAGAGTGAGACCCAGTACTTC. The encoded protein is CASSDRQSETQYF.